This T cell receptor (beta chain) comes out of a study of blood T cells in healthy people across ages (dated by TCRdb to the mid-2010s). General notes on the study: In model experiments, roughly one uniquely barcoded TCR beta cDNA molecule per two T cells was captured by template switching. Four age groups were formed from the donors: young (average roughly 15 years), middle-aged (approximately 42), aged (62) and long-lived (approximately 78). Using the same blood draw, the study looked at two additional independent replicas of 1 million unique cDNA reads for two donors, one aged 18 to 30 and the other aged 80 or older. To avoid experimental bias, donors of different ages were distributed randomly across sequencing lanes. To track age-related changes in TCR beta repertoire diversity, the study relied on deep sequencing normalized with unique cDNA molecular identifiers. The full study reports these points: Observed TCR beta diversity per million T cells fell roughly linearly with age, and a significant reduction was already apparent by age roughly 40. Compared with the aged group, the long-lived group had more naive CD4+ T cells, fewer expanded clones and increased TCR diversity, a pattern suggesting age selection. Observed TCR beta diversity correlated strongly with the percentage of naive T cells measured by flow cytometry. Because profiling used bulk unsorted PBMCs, naive and antigen-experienced compartments could not be compared conclusively. Donor CMV infection status was unknown, potentially confounding age-related changes in expanded clonotypes. Estimates of total diversity based on one million sequenced T cells were regarded as lower bounds and as underestimates.

This clonotype came up a few times. Its antigen has not been determined. Base qualities were left out, and no much larger clone turns up one base away. V sheds 7 bases and J sheds 6 bases, leaving 16 bases between their ends. The germline V gene (reference sequence) sets CDR1 to SEHNR and CDR2 to FQNEAQ. Its CDR3 holds 13 amino acids, cysteine through phenylalanine. Only the CDR3 DNA is retained, 39 bases long and in frame from the first base. Libraries were made using 5' RACE. Sequencing used an Illumina HiSeq 2500. A second PCR of roughly 7 to 11 cycles was performed with a sample-barcoded 5' primer and a J-beta primer mix. A unique molecular identifier was introduced onto each TCR beta cDNA molecule by a template-switch 5' adaptor carrying 12 random nucleotides. Each sample yielded at least 2.5 million CDR3-containing paired-end reads. First-strand cDNA synthesis was performed from all RNA using the Mint cDNA synthesis kit, with priming by a TRBC-specific oligonucleotide. All cDNA was treated with uracil-DNA glycosylase and then went through a first 18-cycle PCR with the universal primers M1SS and BC2_uni_R. The study's own analysis went as follows. Normalization of each sample was performed by random selection of 1 million high-quality reads, each carrying a distinct molecular identifier. Reads with shared molecular identifiers were discarded instead of being binned into consensus sequences. MiTCR, run with a Q25 quality threshold and the strictest error-elimination algorithm, handled CDR3 identification, clonotype clustering and error correction. A nonparametric unseen species model with Euler transformation was used to estimate lower-bound total TCR beta diversity. TCRdb passed the public sequencing reads through fastp at Q25 and MiXCR, retaining productive beta sequences. Rows merge per CDR3 protein into single entries with the most common DNA and genes. For this entry, the V and J calls and clone size follow TCRdb and not the study's own pipeline. The sample profile shows 1 million to 1.2 million distinct CDR3 sequences; around two fifths of them were found once. Of the sample, roughly 13% is held by the ten largest clones.

The donors were a few dozen Caucasian individuals from Russia, aged 6 to 90 years, who were systemically healthy. Each donor gave 8 to 10 milliliters of peripheral blood, collected into EDTA-treated Vacutainer tubes. Ficoll-Paque density-gradient centrifugation was used to isolate PBMCs, with at least 7 million per sample. Total RNA, at least 5 micrograms per sample, was extracted from PBMCs with Trizol reagent. For every donor, flow cytometry on a PBMC aliquot measured the percentage of naive CD45RAhigh/CD27high T cells. This receptor was obtained from a man aged 18 to 29 in good health. The rearranged segments are TRBV7-9 and TRBJ2-7, with the D gene not confidently named. Material: blood. The sequenced DNA: TGTGCCAGCACAGCTTCGCACCTCCGCGAGCAGTACTTC. This yields the protein CASTASHLREQYF.